This T cell receptor beta chain was identified in a study of blood T cell repertoires in COVID-19. The overall study: The study drew acute and convalescent COVID-19 samples from the United States, Italy and Spain.

The assay was immunoSEQ multiplex PCR, and TCRdb's table has in-frame clones only and misses some. The table lists roughly 400,000 clones, around 91% of them singletons. All enrollees were roughly 18 to 89 years old and from about 25 US areas. The recovered donors of Cohort 3 showed two negative PCRs, clearance, or symptom resolution. The CDR3 sequence is 16 residues long. The germline V gene encodes CDR1 SGHVS and CDR2 FQNEAQ. Trimming shortened V by 5 bases and J by 4 bases, and 15 bases separated the two germline ends. The sequenced sample consisted of PBMCs or T cells enriched from blood (not recorded which). This chain links TRBV7-8 with TRBJ1-6; D possibly corresponds to TRBD1 (5 bases). The receptor was derived from a man between 18 and 35 years old who had recovered from COVID-19. The CDR3 nucleotides are TGTGCCAGCAGCGCGGAACAGGAAGGATATAATTCACCCCTCCACTTT. Amino acids: CASSAEQEGYNSPLHF.